Sequencing of this T cell receptor beta chain was carried out in a study of monozygotic twins with inflammatory bowel disease. Study results and limitations: The authors could not tell different T cell subtypes apart. Patients with IBD had less TCRbeta diversity (inverse Simpson) than their healthy co-twins.

Germline lookup yields CDR1 SGHRS and CDR2 YFSETQ. This CDR3 has 13 amino acids. TCRdb processed the 5' RACE reads again and assigns one entry to each CDR3 protein, with no DNA. In all, the sample yields some 160,000 distinct CDR3 sequences. In the case of this clonotype: Its target is unknown.

The chain couples TRBV5-1 to TRBJ2-7; TCRdb's D gene call, TRBD1, goes unchecked for lack of DNA. The TCR sequence derives from a human donor with ulcerative colitis or Crohn's disease, or a healthy co-twin of an affected twin (not recorded which). Material: blood. CDR3 in amino acids: CASSGGQYYEQYF.